Here is one TCR beta chain with its context. What it recognizes is unknown. CDR3 length equals 15 residues. Germline assignment: CDR1 SNHLY and CDR2 FYNNEI. The V end lost 4 bases, the J end lost 0 bases, and 10 bases lay between the germline ends. Time point meaning: persistent/refractory GD, antithyroid drugs over 5 years with positive TRAb. RNA extracted from PBMCs served as the sequencing template. One endocrinology department in Xi'an, China, was where patients came from. The TCR beta library used iRepertoire HTBI primers with Arm-PCR amplification of CDR3. TCRdb recomputed calls from the multiplex PCR reads with MiXCR, one row per CDR3 protein. The repertoire has roughly 400,000 distinct CDR3 sequences, around a fifth of them found once; the top ten carry around 15%. The data were obtained in a study of regulatory T cells in long-lasting Graves disease. General observations from the study: The analysis examined peripheral blood only and excluded thyroid tissue. Persistent cases favored TRBV28, TRBJ1-2 and TRBJ2-5. Newly diagnosed patients had higher TCR diversity than persistent Graves' patients did.

The source of this sequence is a female donor with Graves disease. This rearrangement joins TRBV2 to TRBJ2-1; no firm D call. This sample comprised peripheral blood mononuclear cells (PBMCs), obtained when the disease was refractory, from a patient treated with antithyroid drugs. In DNA form, the CDR3 reads TGTGCCAGCAGTGCTCCGGCCTCCTCCTACAATGAGCAGTTCTTC. The encoded protein is CASSAPASSYNEQFF.